This T cell receptor beta chain was captured in a study of T cell repertoires in cytomegalovirus infection. Study background: Signatures in public TCR beta sequences pointed to both CMV infection and matching HLA type. Study-wide results and limits: Dominating the ex vivo response were TCR beta clonotypes that were CMV-specific and HLA-C-restricted. The study identified carriers of CMV plus the relevant HLA from cumulative public TCR beta family frequency.

Worth noting for this clonotype: As yet, its antigen is unknown.

CDR3 size: 14 residues. V was cut by 9 bases and J by 2 bases, with 16 bases left in between. The germline V gene encodes CDR1 SNHLY and CDR2 FYNNEI. MiXCR, run by TCRdb on the reads, gives a single entry per CDR3 protein. In the table there are about 600,000 distinct CDR3 sequences, more than 20% of which are singletons. Sequencing was performed on CD8+ T cells from PBMCs. V usage is TRBV2 and J usage is TRBJ1-1; D is unresolved. This receptor was taken from a human donor in good health (CMV status not recorded). Some clones in this sample may be carry-over from other donors' samples. CDR3 in DNA: TGTGCCAGGACTCCCGGCCGCAGTAACACTGAAGCTTTCTTT. Translating it yields CARTPGRSNTEAFF.